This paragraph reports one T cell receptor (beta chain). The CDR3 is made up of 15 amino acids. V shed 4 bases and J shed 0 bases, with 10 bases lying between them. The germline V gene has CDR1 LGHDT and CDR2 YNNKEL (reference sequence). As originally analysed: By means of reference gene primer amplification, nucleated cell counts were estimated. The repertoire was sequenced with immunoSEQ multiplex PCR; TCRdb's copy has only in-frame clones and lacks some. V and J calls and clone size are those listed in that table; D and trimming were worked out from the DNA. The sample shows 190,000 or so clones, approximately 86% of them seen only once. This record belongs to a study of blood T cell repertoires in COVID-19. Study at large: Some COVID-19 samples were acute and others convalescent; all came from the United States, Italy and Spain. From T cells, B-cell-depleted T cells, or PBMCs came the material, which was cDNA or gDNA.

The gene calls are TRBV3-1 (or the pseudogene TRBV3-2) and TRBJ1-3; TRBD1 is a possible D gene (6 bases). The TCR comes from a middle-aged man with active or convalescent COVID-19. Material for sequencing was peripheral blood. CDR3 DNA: TGTGCCAGCAGCCGGGACAACGGCTCTGGAAACACCATATATTTT. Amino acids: CASSRDNGSGNTIYF.